Sequencing of this T cell receptor (beta chain) was carried out in a study of spatial heterogeneity in lung cancer. At the level of the study: TCR and UMI combinations that were unique each appeared, on average, more than ten times in raw reads. General study points: For expanded intratumoral alpha and beta TCRs, counts tracked tumor mutation counts.

TCRdb redid the calling of the 5' RACE reads with MiXCR, one entry per CDR3 protein. This sample has a few thousand distinct CDR3 sequences, with around a fifth found just once. Worth noting for this clonotype: Its antigen remains unidentified.

The time point denotes: sample taken at primary tumor resection. After removal of 2 bases from V and 6 bases from J, the junction contained 4 bases not matched to a gene. There are 14 residues in the CDR3. Germline values: CDR1 MNHEY, CDR2 SMNVEV (reference sequence). This sequence was found in a male donor with early-stage non-small cell lung cancer. The J gene is TRBJ2-1, the V gene TRBV27, with 7 bases matching TRBD2. The sample here was lung tumor tissue, taken at surgery. The CDR3 sequence: CASSLTGLSNEQFF. The CDR3 DNA sequence: TGTGCCAGCAGTTTAACGGGACTAAGCAATGAGCAGTTCTTC.